One sample yielded the 29 T cell receptor beta chains listed below, sequenced in a study of T cell responses to AZD1222 COVID-19 vaccine. The protocol was immunoSEQ multiplex PCR, while the TCRdb copy is restricted to in-frame clones and leaves out a portion. The sample lists roughly 66,000 clones; less than 90% were seen once. The sample was peripheral blood, taken on day 0 of AZD1222 vaccination. These receptors all stem from an adult in good health.

The rearrangement joins TRBV2 to TRBJ1-1; D unresolved. Trimming took 5 bases from V and 4 from J, leaving 14 bases between them. CDR1 and CDR2 (germline): SNHLY, FYNNEI. The CDR3 spans 14 residues. For the CDR3, the DNA is TGTGCCAGCAGTCGACTCAGAAGATTCACTGAAGCTTTCTTT. It yields the protein CASSRLRRFTEAFF.

V is TRBV5-1 and J is TRBJ2-1; 7 bases line up with TRBD1. The V segment lost 4 bases and the J segment 5 bases; nucleotides outside the gene matches: 6. The germline V gene has CDR1 SGHRS and CDR2 YFSETQ. The CDR3 consists of 14 residues. The CDR3 loop reads CASSAPGQHNEQFF. The CDR3 DNA sequence: TGCGCCAGCAGCGCCCCGGGACAGCACAATGAGCAGTTCTTC.

The V and J genes are TRBV5-1 and TRBJ2-5, with 11 bases lining up with TRBD1. Germline loops: CDR1 SGHRS, CDR2 YFSETQ. With 0 bases clipped from V and 2 bases from J, the junction kept 3 bases outside the gene matches. This CDR3 spans 16 amino acids. The CDR3 DNA reads as TGCGCCAGCAGCTTGGGGACAGGGGGCGGACAAGAGACCCAGTACTTC. Protein: CASSLGTGGGQETQYF.

This sequence joins TRBV5-6 and TRBJ2-5; TRBD2 agrees at 8 bases. The CDR3 totals 15 residues. In germline, CDR1 is SGHDT, CDR2 YYEEEE. V lost 1 base to trimming and J lost 6 bases; unmatched junction nucleotides: 8. CDR3 residues: CASSLPPRGGQTQYF. DNA of the CDR3: TGTGCCAGCAGCTTGCCCCCCCGGGGGGGACAGACCCAGTACTTC.

This chain joins TRBV12-3 or TRBV12-4 and TRBJ1-6; 7 bases match TRBD1. V dropped 6 bases and J dropped 8; count of bases not matched to a gene: 4. This CDR3 is built from 13 residues. CDR3 in DNA: TGTGCCAGCAGCTGGGACAGATATTCACCCCTCCACTTT. Translation: CASSWDRYSPLHF.

This clone was detected only once. This CDR3 is CASSPQLRWNTGELFF. The CDR3 nucleotides are TGTGCCAGCTCACCCCAGCTCCGGTGGAACACCGGGGAGCTGTTTTTT. V usage is TRBV18 and J usage is TRBJ2-2; D gene uncertain. Germline CDR1 KGHSH, CDR2 LQKENI. The CDR3 contains 16 residues. The germline V and J ends were trimmed by 3 bases and 1 base, with 12 bases remaining between them.

The rearrangement joins TRBV5-1 to TRBJ2-3; possibly TRBD1 for D (6 bases). This CDR3 region has 16 residues. Trimming took 4 bases from V and 0 from J, leaving 15 bases between them. Germline-derived CDR1 and CDR2 are SGHRS and YFSETQ. CDR3 sequence: CASSSGQYSSTDTQYF. The CDR3 region has the DNA TGCGCCAGCAGCAGCGGACAGTACTCTAGCACAGATACGCAGTATTTT.

The chain combines TRBV7-9 with TRBJ2-2; no reliable D call. V was trimmed by 8 bases and J by 0 bases, leaving 13 bases between them. Germline V gene lookup returns CDR1 SEHNR and CDR2 FQNEAQ (reference sequence). The CDR3 spans 15 residues. The CDR3: CASEVPAPNTGELFF. CDR3 nucleotide sequence: TGTGCCAGCGAGGTGCCGGCACCGAACACCGGGGAGCTGTTTTTT.

V and J are TRBV2 and TRBJ2-7; 9 bases fit TRBD1. CDR1 and CDR2 (germline): SNHLY, FYNNEI. The CDR3 runs to 13 residues. With V trimmed by 8 bases and J by 4 bases, 6 bases remained unmatched. The DNA for the CDR3 is TGTGCCAGCCGCCGGGACAGGGCTTACGAGCAGTACTTC. Its translation: CASRRDRAYEQYF.

This clone was recorded once. The chain is built from TRBV11-2 and TRBJ2-1; TRBD1 is a possible D gene (6 bases). The V end lost 3 bases, the J end lost 0 bases, and 12 bases lay between the germline ends. CDR3 size: 16 residues. Germline CDR1 and CDR2: SGHAT and FQNNGV. The CDR3 loop reads CASSFDDRSSYNEQFF. The CDR3 bases are TGTGCCAGCAGCTTCGACGACAGGAGCTCCTACAATGAGCAGTTCTTC.

J is TRBJ1-4 and V is TRBV29-1; no reliable D call. CDR1 is SQVTM and CDR2 is ANQGSEA in the germline V gene. CDR3 length: 14 residues. Trimming pared 2 bases from V and 8 bases from J, leaving 15 bases between. CDR3 coding DNA: TGCAGCGTTGAATCGCTGGGGTCCGACGAAAAACTGTTTTTT. Its translation: CSVESLGSDEKLFF.

This clone was counted a few times. The chain has TRBV5-1 and TRBJ1-1; a weak D match, TRBD1 (5 bases). Germline assignment: CDR1 SGHRS and CDR2 YFSETQ. The CDR3 is 12 residues long. Trimming shortened V by 2 bases and J by 8 bases, and 10 bases separated the two germline ends. CDR3 in amino acids: CASSFQGTEAFF. For the CDR3, the DNA is TGCGCCAGCAGCTTTCAGGGAACGGAAGCTTTCTTT.

This chain connects TRBV4-2 to TRBJ2-7; D not certain. This CDR3 is 15 amino acids long. V gave up 0 bases and J gave up 4 bases, with 13 bases separating them. CDR1 is LGHNA and CDR2 is YNFKEQ in the germline V gene. CDR3 residues: CASSQESQLAYEQYF. The CDR3 DNA sequence: TGTGCCAGCAGCCAAGAGTCCCAACTCGCTTACGAGCAGTACTTC.

This clone was detected only a few times. The rearrangement joins TRBV7-9 to TRBJ2-2; 7 bases are a match to TRBD1. The CDR3 consists of 15 residues. The germline V gene encodes CDR1 SEHNR and CDR2 FQNEAQ (reference sequence). Trimming at V came to 7 bases and at J to 4 bases, leaving 9 bases not matched to a gene. Written as DNA, the CDR3 is TGTGCCAGCATCATTCGTCAGGGGGTCACCGGGGAGCTGTTTTTT. This translates into CASIIRQGVTGELFF.

This chain links TRBV27 with TRBJ1-2, with 12 bases identical to TRBD1. The junction had 2 bases not matched to a gene; V was cut back by 6 bases and J by 6 bases. The CDR3 is 13 amino acids. CDR1 MNHEY and CDR2 SMNVEV come from the germline V gene (reference sequence). The CDR3 region is CASRGQGADGYTF. The CDR3 bases are TGTGCCAGCAGGGGACAGGGGGCGGATGGCTACACCTTC.

The sample holds a few counts of this clone. This rearrangement joins TRBV7-2 to TRBJ1-1, with a weak D call TRBD1 (6 bases). Trimming took off 1 base at V and 10 bases at J, with 7 bases between the two ends. The CDR3 contains 11 residues. In germline, CDR1 is SGHTA, CDR2 FQGNSA. In DNA form, the CDR3 reads TGTGCCAGCAGCTTAGAAGGGGGAGCTTTCTTT. Its translation is CASSLEGGAFF.

The chain couples TRBV25-1 to TRBJ1-2; 10 nucleotides agree with TRBD1. The germline V gene encodes CDR1 MGHDK and CDR2 SYGVNS. The CDR3 extends over 18 amino acids. The junction had 10 bases not matched to a gene; V was cut back by 2 bases and J by 1 base. The CDR3 spells CASSETGTGALINYGYTF. The CDR3 DNA follows: TGTGCCAGCAGTGAAACAGGGACAGGGGCCCTCATTAACTATGGCTACACCTTC.

The chain has TRBV10-3 and TRBJ2-7, with 8 bases identical to TRBD2. Germline loops: CDR1 ENHRY, CDR2 SYGVKD. The J segment lost 7 bases and the V segment lost 6 bases, leaving 5 bases of the junction unmatched. The CDR3 is made up of 12 amino acids. The CDR3 nucleotides read TGTGCCATCAGCCCGATAGCGGGGGAGCAGTACTTC. Its protein product is CAISPIAGEQYF.

CDR3 sequence (DNA): TGTGCCAGCATGGACGATGGCGGGCGCGAGCAGTACTTC. As protein: CASMDDGGREQYF. V gene TRBV28 combines with J gene TRBJ2-7; tentatively, D is TRBD2 (5 bases). The CDR3 runs to 13 residues. The V and J ends lost 7 bases and 6 bases respectively, with 16 bases between them. Germline CDR1 is MDHEN and CDR2 is SYDVKM.

This chain uses TRBV27 with TRBJ2-3; D uncertain. Between the trimmed V and J ends, which lost 4 bases and 4 bases, there was a span of 9 bases. The CDR3 has 13 residues. CDR1 MNHEY and CDR2 SMNVEV come from the germline V gene (reference sequence). The CDR3 DNA is TGTGCCAGCAGTTCTTGGGATTCAGATACGCAGTATTTT. Translating gives CASSSWDSDTQYF.

The chain uses TRBV21-1 and TRBJ1-5. TRBV21-1 is noted as a pseudogene. The CDR3 sequence is 13 residues long. CDR3 sequence (DNA): TGTGCCAGCAGCGACCCCCGGGATCAGCCCCAGCATTTT. Translated: CASSDPRDQPQHF.

CDR3 sequence reads: CASRPRLDTEAFF. The CDR3 nucleotides are TGTGCCAGCAGGCCTAGGCTGGACACTGAAGCTTTCTTT. The rearrangement links TRBV5-4 to TRBJ1-1; no firm D call. The CDR3 has 13 residues. Germline assignment: CDR1 SGHNT and CDR2 YYREEE (reference sequence). Trimming left V 5 bases short and J 3 bases short, with 11 bases between.

V and J are TRBV14 and TRBJ2-1, with D maybe TRBD1 (5 bases). V lost 4 bases, J lost 0 bases, and 10 bases lay in between. Germline V gives CDR1 SGHDN, CDR2 FVKESK. This CDR3 has 15 amino acids. The CDR3 here is CASSRGRSSYNEQFF. CDR3 DNA: TGTGCCAGCAGCCGGGGCAGGAGCTCCTACAATGAGCAGTTCTTC.

The V call is TRBV28, the J call TRBJ1-1, with D maybe TRBD1 (5 bases). The CDR3 has 14 residues. V was trimmed by 4 bases and J by 6 bases, leaving 15 bases between them. The germline V gene has CDR1 MDHEN and CDR2 SYDVKM. This CDR3 is CASSSPWGFPEAFF. CDR3 sequence (DNA): TGTGCCAGCAGTTCCCCCTGGGGGTTCCCTGAAGCTTTCTTT.

This sequence joins TRBV4-3 and TRBJ1-1; D possibly corresponds to TRBD1 (6 bases). This CDR3 is built from 14 residues. V lost 1 base and J 5 bases, leaving 11 bases between the germline ends. CDR1 LGHNA and CDR2 YSLEER come from the germline V gene. The CDR3 region is CASSQVWGRTEAFF. The CDR3 DNA follows: TGCGCCAGCAGCCAAGTCTGGGGGCGGACTGAAGCTTTCTTT.

The chain uses TRBV5-1 and TRBJ1-4; D ambiguous. V was cut by 4 bases and J by 8 bases, with 15 bases left in between. Per the germline V gene, CDR1 is SGHRS and CDR2 is YFSETQ. The CDR3 sequence is 14 residues long. CDR3 amino acids: CASSLEGLGEKLFF. The DNA of the CDR3 is TGCGCCAGCAGCCTCGAAGGCCTTGGAGAAAAACTGTTTTTT.

The V and J genes are TRBV10-3 and TRBJ1-6; unclear D gene. This CDR3 has 15 residues. Between the trimmed V and J ends, which lost 0 bases and 7 bases, there was a span of 10 bases. CDR1 is ENHRY and CDR2 is SYGVKD in the germline V gene. The CDR3: CAISESAGSNSPLHF. As DNA, the CDR3 is TGTGCCATCAGTGAGTCGGCGGGCAGCAATTCACCCCTCCACTTT.

On this clone: In the same sample, other DNA sequences code for this CDR3. The chain links TRBV27 to TRBJ2-7; D is unresolved. Germline V gene sequence: CDR1 MNHEY, CDR2 SMNVEV (reference sequence). CDR3 length equals 13 residues. The ends were cut back, 2 bases at V and 8 bases at J, with 13 bases in the middle. The CDR3 sequence: CASSLGRVAKQYF. The CDR3 DNA reads TGTGCCAGCAGTTTAGGACGGGTGGCGAAGCAGTACTTC.

The chain links TRBV6-6 to TRBJ2-1; 8 nucleotides match TRBD2. The CDR3 runs to 15 residues. Germline V gene lookup returns CDR1 MNHNY and CDR2 SVGAGI (reference sequence). Trimming cost V 6 bases and J 9 bases; bases outside gene matches: 13. This CDR3 reads CASSPPTSGGLEQFF. The CDR3 DNA is TGTGCCAGCAGCCCACCAACATCGGGGGGGCTTGAGCAGTTCTTC.